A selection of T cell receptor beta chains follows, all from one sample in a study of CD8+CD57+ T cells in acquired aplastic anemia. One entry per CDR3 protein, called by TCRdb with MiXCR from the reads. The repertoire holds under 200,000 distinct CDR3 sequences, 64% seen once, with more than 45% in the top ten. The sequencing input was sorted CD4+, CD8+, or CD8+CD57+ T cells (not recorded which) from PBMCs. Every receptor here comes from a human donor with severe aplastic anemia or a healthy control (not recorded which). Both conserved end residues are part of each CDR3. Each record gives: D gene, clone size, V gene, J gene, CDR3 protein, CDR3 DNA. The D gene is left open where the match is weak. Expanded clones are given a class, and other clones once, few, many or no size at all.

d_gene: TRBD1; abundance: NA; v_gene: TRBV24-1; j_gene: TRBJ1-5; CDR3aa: CATSGQGADQPQHF; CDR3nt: TGTGCCACCAGTGGGCAGGGGGCAGATCAGCCCCAGCATTTT
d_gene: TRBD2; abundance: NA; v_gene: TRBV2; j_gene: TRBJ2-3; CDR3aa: CASSELAGEPTDTQYF; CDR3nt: TGTGCCAGCAGTGAACTAGCGGGGGAGCCCACAGATACGCAGTATTTT
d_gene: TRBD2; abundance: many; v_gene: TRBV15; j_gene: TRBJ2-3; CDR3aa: CATSRGSGGATDTQYF; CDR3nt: TGTGCCACCAGCAGAGGTAGCGGGGGGGCCACAGATACGCAGTATTTT
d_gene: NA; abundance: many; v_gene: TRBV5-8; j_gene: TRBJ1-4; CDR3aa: CASSLGPSNEKLFF; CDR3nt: TGTGCCAGCAGCCTCGGGCCGTCTAATGAAAAACTGTTTTTT
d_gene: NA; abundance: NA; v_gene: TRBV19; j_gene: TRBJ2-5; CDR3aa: CASSPTGRQETQYF; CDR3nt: TGTGCCAGCAGCCCGACAGGGAGGCAAGAGACCCAGTACTTC
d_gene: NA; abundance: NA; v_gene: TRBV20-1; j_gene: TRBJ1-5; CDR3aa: CSASSGTHDQPQHF; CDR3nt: TGCAGTGCTAGTTCAGGGACTCATGATCAGCCCCAGCATTTT
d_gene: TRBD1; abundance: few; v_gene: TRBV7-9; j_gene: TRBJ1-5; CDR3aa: CASSLGTGDGQPQHF; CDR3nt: TGTGCCAGCAGCTTGGGGACAGGGGATGGTCAGCCCCAGCATTTT
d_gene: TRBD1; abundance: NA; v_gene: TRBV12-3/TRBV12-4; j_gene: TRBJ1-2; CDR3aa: CASSLGQGLGYTF; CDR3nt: TGTGCCAGCAGTTTAGGACAGGGACTTGGCTACACCTTC
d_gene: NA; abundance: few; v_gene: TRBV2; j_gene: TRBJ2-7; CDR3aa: CASGGEEMLGYEQYF; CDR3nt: TGTGCCAGCGGCGGAGAGGAGATGCTCGGCTACGAGCAGTACTTC
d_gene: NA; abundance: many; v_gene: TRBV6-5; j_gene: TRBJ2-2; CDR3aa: CASSYGQGITGELFF; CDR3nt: TGTGCCAGCAGTTACGGCCAGGGGATCACCGGGGAGCTGTTTTTT
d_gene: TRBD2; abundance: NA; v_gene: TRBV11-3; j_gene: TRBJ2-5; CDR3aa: CASSGTSGSAETQYF; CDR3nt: TGTGCCAGCAGCGGGACTAGCGGGAGCGCAGAGACCCAGTACTTC
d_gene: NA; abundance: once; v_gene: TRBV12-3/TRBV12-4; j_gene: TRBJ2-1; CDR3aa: CASRLYYGQFF; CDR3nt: TGTGCCAGCAGACTTTATTACGGGCAGTTCTTC
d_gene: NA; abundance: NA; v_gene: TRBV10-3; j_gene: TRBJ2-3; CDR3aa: CAIKPASTDTQYF; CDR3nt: TGTGCCATCAAACCGGCAAGCACAGATACGCAGTATTTT
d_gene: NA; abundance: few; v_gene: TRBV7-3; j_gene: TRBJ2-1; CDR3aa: CASSPQQADEQFF; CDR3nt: TGTGCCAGCAGCCCCCAGCAGGCGGATGAGCAGTTCTTC
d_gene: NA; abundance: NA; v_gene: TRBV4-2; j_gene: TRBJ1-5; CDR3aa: CAGSQDRKGTRPQHF; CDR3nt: TGTGCCGGCAGCCAAGACCGGAAAGGTACTCGGCCCCAGCATTTT
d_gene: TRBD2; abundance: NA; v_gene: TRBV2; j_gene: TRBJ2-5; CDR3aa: CASIAGTQETQYF; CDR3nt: TGTGCCAGCATAGCGGGGACTCAAGAGACCCAGTACTTC